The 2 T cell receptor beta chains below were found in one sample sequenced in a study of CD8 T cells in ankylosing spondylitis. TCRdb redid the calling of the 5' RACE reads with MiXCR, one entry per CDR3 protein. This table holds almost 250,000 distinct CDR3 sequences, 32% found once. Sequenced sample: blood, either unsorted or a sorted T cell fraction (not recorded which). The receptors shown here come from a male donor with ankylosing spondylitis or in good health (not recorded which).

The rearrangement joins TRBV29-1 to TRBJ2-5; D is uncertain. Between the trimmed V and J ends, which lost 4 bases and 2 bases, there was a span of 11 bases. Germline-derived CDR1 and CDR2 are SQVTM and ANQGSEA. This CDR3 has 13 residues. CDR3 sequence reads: CSVGPRLQETQYF. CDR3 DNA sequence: TGCAGCGTTGGCCCCAGGTTACAAGAGACCCAGTACTTC.

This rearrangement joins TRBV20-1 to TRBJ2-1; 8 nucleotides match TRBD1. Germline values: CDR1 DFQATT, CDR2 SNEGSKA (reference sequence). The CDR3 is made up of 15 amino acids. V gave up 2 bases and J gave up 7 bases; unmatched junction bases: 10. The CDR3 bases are TGCAGTGCTAGACCCCTTTGGACAGGGAAAAATGAGCAGTTCTTC. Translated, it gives CSARPLWTGKNEQFF.